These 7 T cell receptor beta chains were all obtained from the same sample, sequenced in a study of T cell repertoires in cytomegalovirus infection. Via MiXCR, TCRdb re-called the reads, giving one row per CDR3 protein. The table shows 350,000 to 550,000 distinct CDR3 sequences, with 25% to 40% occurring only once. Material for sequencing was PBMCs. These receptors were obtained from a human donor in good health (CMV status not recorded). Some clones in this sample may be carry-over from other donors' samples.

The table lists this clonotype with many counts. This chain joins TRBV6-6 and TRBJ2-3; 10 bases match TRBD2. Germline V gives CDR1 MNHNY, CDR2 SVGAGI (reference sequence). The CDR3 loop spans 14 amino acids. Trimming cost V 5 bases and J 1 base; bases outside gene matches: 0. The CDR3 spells CASSTSGGTDTQYF. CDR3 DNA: TGTGCCAGCAGTACTAGCGGGGGCACAGATACGCAGTATTTT.

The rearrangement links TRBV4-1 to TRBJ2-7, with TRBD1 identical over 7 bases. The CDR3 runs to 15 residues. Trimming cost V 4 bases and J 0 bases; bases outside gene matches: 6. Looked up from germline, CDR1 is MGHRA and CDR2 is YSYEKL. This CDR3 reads CASSPDRVYSYEQYF. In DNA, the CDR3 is TGCGCCAGCAGCCCCGACAGGGTTTACTCCTACGAGCAGTACTTC.

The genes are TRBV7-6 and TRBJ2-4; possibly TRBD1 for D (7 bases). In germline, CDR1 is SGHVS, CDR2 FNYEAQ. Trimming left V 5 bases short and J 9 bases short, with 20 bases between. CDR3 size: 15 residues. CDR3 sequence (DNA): TGTGCCAGCAGCGGGAGCGGGCAGGGGGTTGGCATTCAGTACTTC. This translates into CASSGSGQGVGIQYF.

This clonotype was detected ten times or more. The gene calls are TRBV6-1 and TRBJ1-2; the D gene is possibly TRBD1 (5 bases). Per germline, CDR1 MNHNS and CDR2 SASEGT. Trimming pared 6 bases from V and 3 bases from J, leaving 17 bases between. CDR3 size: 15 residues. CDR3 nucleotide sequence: TGTGCCAGCAGAACCGGGTGGGGCGCAGACTATGGCTACACCTTC. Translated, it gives CASRTGWGADYGYTF.

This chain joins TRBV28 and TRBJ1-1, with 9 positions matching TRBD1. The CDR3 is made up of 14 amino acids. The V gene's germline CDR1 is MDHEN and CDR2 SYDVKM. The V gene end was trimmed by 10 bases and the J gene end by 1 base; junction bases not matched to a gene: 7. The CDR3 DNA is TGTGCCATTTCCCGGGACAGGGAGAACACTGAAGCTTTCTTT. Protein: CAISRDRENTEAFF.

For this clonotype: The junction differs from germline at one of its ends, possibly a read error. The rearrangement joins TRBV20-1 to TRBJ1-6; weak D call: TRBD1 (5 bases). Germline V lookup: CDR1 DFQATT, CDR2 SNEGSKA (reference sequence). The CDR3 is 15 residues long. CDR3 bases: TGCAGTGCTAGTCCCCCAGGGTCCCTTAATTCACCCCTCCCCTTT. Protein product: CSASPPGSLNSPLPF.

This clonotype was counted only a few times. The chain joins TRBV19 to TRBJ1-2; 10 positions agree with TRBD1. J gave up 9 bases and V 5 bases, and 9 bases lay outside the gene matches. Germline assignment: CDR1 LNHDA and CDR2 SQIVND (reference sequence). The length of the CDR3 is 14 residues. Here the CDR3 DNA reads TGTGCCAGTAGTCCGGCAGGGACAGGGGTGAGCTACACCTTC. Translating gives CASSPAGTGVSYTF.